This T cell receptor beta chain originates from a study of cytomegalovirus exposure and HLA in healthy donors. Study results and limitations: Several of the most significant clusters were apparently associated with common viral pathogens in a later analysis. In vitro work confirmed that a few CMV-associated chains recognize CMV antigens. Looking again later, the authors saw that most CMV-associated TCR beta chains seemed HLA-restricted.

Researchers ran the PCR with 60 Vbeta and 13 Jbeta primers. The table came from immunoSEQ multiplex PCR; TCRdb's copy has only in-frame clones and leaves some out. The sample has 90,000 or so clones, approximately 71% seen once. V lost 5 bases to trimming and J lost 12 bases, with 11 bases between them. Germline V gene lookup returns CDR1 LNHNV and CDR2 YYDKDF (reference sequence). This CDR3 comprises 12 residues. Unrecorded immune exposures were likely, despite nominal health at sampling. Comment on this clone: Its antigen is not identified.

This clonotype originated in a woman aged 18 to 35 in good health and CMV-seropositive. Material for sequencing was PBMCs. The genes are TRBV15 and TRBJ1-6; tentatively, D is TRBD1 (6 bases). The CDR3 nucleotides are TGTGCCACCAGCCTTGACAGGAAACCCCTCCACTTT. This encodes CATSLDRKPLHF. The full variable domain, completed using reference TRBV15 and TRBJ1-6, is DAMVIQNPRYQVTQFGKPVTLSCSQTLNHNVMYWYQQKSSQAPKLLFHYYDKDFNNEADTPDNFQSRRPNTSFCFLDIRSPGLGDTAMYLCATSLDRKPLHFGNGTRLTVT.